Given below is one TCR beta chain in context. The antigen is undetermined. Researchers partitioned CD4+ cells into CD45RA+ naive and CD45RA-negative memory subsets. Replicate PCRs from sorted subsets contained approximately 220 ng DNA, which is tens of thousands of T cell genomes. Using immunoSEQ multiplex PCR, the repertoire was profiled, and TCRdb retains in-frame clones only, with some absent. The sample shows about 1 million clones, roughly 70% of them seen only once. The data originate from a study of shared clonotypes between healthy human individuals. Study-wide context: CD4 naive cells filled three plates per donor, CD4 memory three, CD8 naive two and CD8 memory one. General study points: In having few donors, the study represented limited genetic and exposure-history diversity.

In germline, CDR1 is SGHTS, CDR2 YDEGEE. This CDR3 has 15 amino acids. The V gene lost 0 bases and the J gene lost 3 bases, with 12 bases spanning the gap. The sequenced sample was memory CD4+ T cells sorted from blood. Subset defined: CD45RA-negative fraction. The clonotype was recovered from a man between 18 and 29 years old in good health. The chain combines TRBV5-8 with TRBJ2-5; maybe TRBD1 (6 bases). For the CDR3, the DNA is TGTGCCAGCAGCTTGGCCGGGACAAAAAAAGAGACCCAGTACTTC. Protein product: CASSLAGTKKETQYF.